This record concerns one T cell receptor beta chain sequence. Assay execution took place at the deep level. In the original processing: With immunoSEQ giving junction-only sequences and no quality scores, filtering differed. Libraries were prepared by immunoSEQ multiplex PCR; TCRdb keeps only in-frame clonotypes and omits some of them. V and J calls and clone size follow that table, whereas D and trimming were derived from the DNA. The data contain over 2 million clones, about 94% of them singletons. This entry comes from a study of shared clonotypes between healthy human individuals. Looking at the study overall: Each donor contributed plates that comprised three CD4 naive, three CD4 memory, two CD8 naive and one CD8 memory.

CDR3 length: 11 residues. Trimming cost V 3 bases and J 7 bases, with 6 bases left between them. Germline CDR1 and CDR2: MDHEN and SYDVKM. Naive-designated CD8 cells lacked CD45RO, were positively enriched for CCR7, and omitted terminally differentiated effector memory CD45RA+ cells. The donor population consisted of healthy HIV-negative adults with no recent acute infections or vaccinations. The sample comprised naive CD8+ T cells sorted from blood. The sequence derives from a man between 18 and 29 years old in good health. This chain joins TRBV28 and TRBJ1-2; D remains unclear. As DNA, the CDR3 is TGTGCCAGCAGTTTTTGGGGTGGCTACACCTTC. Protein: CASSFWGGYTF.